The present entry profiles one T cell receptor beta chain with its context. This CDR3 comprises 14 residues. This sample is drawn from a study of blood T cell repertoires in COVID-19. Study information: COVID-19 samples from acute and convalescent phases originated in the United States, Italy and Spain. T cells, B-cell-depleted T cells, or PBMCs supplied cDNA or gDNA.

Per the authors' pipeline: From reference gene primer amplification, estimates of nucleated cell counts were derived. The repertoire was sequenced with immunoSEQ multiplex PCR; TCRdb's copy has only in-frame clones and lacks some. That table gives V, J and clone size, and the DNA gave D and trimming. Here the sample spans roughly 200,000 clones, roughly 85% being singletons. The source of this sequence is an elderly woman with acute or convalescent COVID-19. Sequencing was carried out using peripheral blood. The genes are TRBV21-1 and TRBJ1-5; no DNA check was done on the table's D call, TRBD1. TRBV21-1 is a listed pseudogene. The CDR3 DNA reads TGTGCCAGTAATAAGAAGGACAGGGTTCAGCCCCAGCATTTT. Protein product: CASNKKDRVQPQHF.